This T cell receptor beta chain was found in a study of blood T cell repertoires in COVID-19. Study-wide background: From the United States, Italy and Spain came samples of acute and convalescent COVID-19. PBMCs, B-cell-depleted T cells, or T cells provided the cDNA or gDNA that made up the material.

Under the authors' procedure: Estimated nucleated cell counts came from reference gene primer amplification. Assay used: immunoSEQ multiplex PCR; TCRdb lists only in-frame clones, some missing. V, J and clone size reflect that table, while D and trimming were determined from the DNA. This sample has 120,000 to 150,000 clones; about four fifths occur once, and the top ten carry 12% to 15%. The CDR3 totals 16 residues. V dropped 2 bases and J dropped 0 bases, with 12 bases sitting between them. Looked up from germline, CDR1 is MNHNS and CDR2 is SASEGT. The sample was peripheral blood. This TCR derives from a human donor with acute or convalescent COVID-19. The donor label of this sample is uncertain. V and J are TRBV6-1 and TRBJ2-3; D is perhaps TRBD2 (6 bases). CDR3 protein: CASSEITGTSTDTQYF. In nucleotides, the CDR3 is TGTGCCAGCAGTGAAATAACCGGGACTAGCACAGATACGCAGTATTTT.